This TCR beta chain appears in the sequencing data of a study of blood T cell repertoires in COVID-19. Study as a whole: Sample material is recorded as cDNA or gDNA derived from T cells, B-cell-depleted T cells, or PBMCs.

CDR1 is SGHNT, CDR2 YYREEE, per germline (reference sequence). Trimming cost V 4 bases and J 8 bases, with 10 bases left between them. This CDR3 has 13 amino acids. Assay: immunoSEQ multiplex PCR; the TCRdb copy retains only in-frame clones and omits some. The sample holds 150,000 or so clones, around 85% seen once. The specimen sequenced was peripheral blood. This clonotype originated in a human donor in a cohort sampled during active COVID-19. The chain is built from TRBV5-4 and TRBJ1-6; the D is unclear. In DNA, the CDR3 is TGTGCCAGCAGCCGCGAGAGGGATTCACCCCTCCACTTT. Amino acid sequence: CASSRERDSPLHF.